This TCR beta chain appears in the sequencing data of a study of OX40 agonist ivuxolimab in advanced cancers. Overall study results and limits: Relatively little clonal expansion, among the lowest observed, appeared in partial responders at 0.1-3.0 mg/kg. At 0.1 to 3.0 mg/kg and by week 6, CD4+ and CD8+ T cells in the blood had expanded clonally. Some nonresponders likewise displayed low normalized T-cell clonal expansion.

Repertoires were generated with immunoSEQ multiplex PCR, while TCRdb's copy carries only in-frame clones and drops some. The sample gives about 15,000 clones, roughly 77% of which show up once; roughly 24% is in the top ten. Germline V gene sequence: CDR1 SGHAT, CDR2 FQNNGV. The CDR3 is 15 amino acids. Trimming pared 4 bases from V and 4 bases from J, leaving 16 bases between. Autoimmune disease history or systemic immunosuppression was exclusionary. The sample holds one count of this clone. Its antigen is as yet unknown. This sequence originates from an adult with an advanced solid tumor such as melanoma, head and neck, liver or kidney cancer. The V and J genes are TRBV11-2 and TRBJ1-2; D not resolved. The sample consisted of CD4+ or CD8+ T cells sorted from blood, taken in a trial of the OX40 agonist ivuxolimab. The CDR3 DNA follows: TGTGCCAGCAGCTCGGGGTCCCGGGATATCTATGGCTACACCTTC. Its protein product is CASSSGSRDIYGYTF.